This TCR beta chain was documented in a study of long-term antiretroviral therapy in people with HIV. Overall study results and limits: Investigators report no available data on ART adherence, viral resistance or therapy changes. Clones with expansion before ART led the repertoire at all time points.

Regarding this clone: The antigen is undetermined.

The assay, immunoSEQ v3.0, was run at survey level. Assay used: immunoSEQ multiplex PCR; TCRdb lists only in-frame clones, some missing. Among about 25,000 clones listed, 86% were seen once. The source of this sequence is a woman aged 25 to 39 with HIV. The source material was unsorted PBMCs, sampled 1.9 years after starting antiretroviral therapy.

This chain's CDR3 is CASSLDGYSNQPQHF. DNA of the CDR3: TGCGCCAGCAGCCTGGACGGCTATAGCAATCAGCCCCAGCATTTT. J is TRBJ1-5 and V is TRBV5-1; D is unclear. Germline V gives CDR1 SGHRS, CDR2 YFSETQ. Trimming stripped 4 bases from V and 0 bases from J, with 11 bases between. The CDR3 is 15 residues long.